This T cell receptor (beta chain) came from a study of T-cell reconstitution after alpha-beta-depleted transplantation in children. Study outcomes and limitations: T-cell counts and diversity at one year following transplant were attributed mainly to newly produced T cells. At around two months after transplant, the alpha-beta T cells were reportedly derived from several hundred expanded clones that came from non-depleted graft cells.

This clonotype has more than one count but fewer than ten. The antigen is unknown. Unique molecular identifiers were used to barcode this TCRbeta library. One entry per CDR3 protein results from TCRdb running MiXCR on the PCR reads. The repertoire holds roughly 6,300 distinct CDR3 sequences, with roughly 17% as singletons. Losses at the gene ends were 8 bases for V and 11 bases for J; bases not matched to a gene: 18. This CDR3 contains 15 residues. Germline V gene lookup returns CDR1 MNHEY and CDR2 SMNVEV (reference sequence). The receptor comes from a male patient under 18 who had a stem cell transplant for acute myeloid leukemia, so the T cells may come from the graft donor. The gene calls are TRBV27 and TRBJ1-5, with 7 bases matching TRBD1. The input for sequencing was PBMCs, mostly from graft donor cells, taken 60 days after TCRalphabeta/CD19-depleted stem cell transplant. In DNA, the CDR3 is TGTGCCAGCGTCCCTCAGGGGGTGGGGTACTTGGCCCAGCATTTT. Residues: CASVPQGVGYLAQHF.